Below are 14 T cell receptor beta chains sequenced from a single sample in a study of T-cell memory formation after mild COVID-19. TCRdb called the 5' RACE reads again in MiXCR, with one record for every CDR3 protein. The sample lists fewer than 650,000 distinct CDR3 sequences; 17% were seen once. The material sequenced was PBMCs or a T cell subset sorted from them (not recorded which). All receptors derive from an adult woman who had mild COVID-19 (a few samples of this study predate the infection). Cell type and time point are not known.

The chain has TRBV24-1 and TRBJ2-7; D is ambiguous. The germline CDR1 and CDR2 sequences are KGHDR and SFDVKD. Trimming took off 3 bases at V and 4 bases at J, with 12 bases between the two ends. The CDR3 length is 14 residues. CDR3 region: CATSDVTVPYEQYF. The CDR3 DNA follows: TGTGCCACCAGTGATGTGACGGTACCGTACGAGCAGTACTTC.

The chain joins TRBV4-1 to TRBJ2-3; TRBD2 matches at 7 bases. After removal of 8 bases from V and 2 bases from J, the junction contained 10 bases not matched to a gene. Germline V CDR1 and CDR2: MGHRA, YSYEKL. CDR3 length: 15 amino acids. The CDR3 sequence: CASRIAGSVTDTQYF. As DNA, the CDR3 is TGCGCCAGCCGGATAGCGGGTTCTGTCACAGATACGCAGTATTTT.

The gene calls are TRBV9 and TRBJ2-2; no clear D gene. There are 14 residues in the CDR3. CDR1 is SGDLS, CDR2 YYNGEE, per germline. Trimming removed 0 bases at V and 3 bases at J, with 6 bases between. The CDR3 coding sequence is TGTGCCAGCAGCGTAGCCAGTCACACCGGGGAGCTGTTTTTT. Translated: CASSVASHTGELFF.

The V gene is TRBV9, the J gene TRBJ2-7; 9 nucleotides agree with TRBD2. The CDR3 length is 15 residues. J was trimmed by 2 bases and V by 1 base; bases with no gene match: 4. Germline assignment: CDR1 SGDLS and CDR2 YYNGEE. The CDR3 region has the DNA TGTGCCAGCAGCGTACGCGGGGGGGCCCCCTACGAGCAGTACTTC. Protein sequence: CASSVRGGAPYEQYF.

This clonotype was counted only a few times. The chain is built from TRBV7-9 and TRBJ2-1; 7 nucleotides match TRBD2. Germline V gives CDR1 SEHNR, CDR2 FQNEAQ (reference sequence). The CDR3 runs to 20 residues. V was pared by 0 bases and J by 9 bases, with 23 bases of the junction left unmatched. The CDR3 DNA reads as TGTGCCAGCAGCTTAGCAACTAGCATAAGCGGGGCGTTCGGCGGACTTGAGCAGTTCTTC. It encodes CASSLATSISGAFGGLEQFF.

The V gene is TRBV12-3 or TRBV12-4, the J gene TRBJ1-4; D may be TRBD1 (5 bases). Trimming removed 5 bases from V and 4 bases from J, with 11 bases in between. The length of the CDR3 is 14 residues. CDR3 residues: CASSDGTLNEKLFF. CDR3 DNA: TGTGCCAGCAGTGACGGGACTCTTAATGAAAAACTGTTTTTT.

This rearrangement joins TRBV9 to TRBJ2-2; tentatively, D is TRBD1 (6 bases). CDR1 is SGDLS and CDR2 is YYNGEE in the germline V gene. This CDR3 spans 17 amino acids. Trimming removed 0 bases from V and 2 bases from J, with 14 bases in between. CDR3 sequence reads: CASSVALSRGNTGELFF. DNA for the CDR3: TGTGCCAGCAGCGTAGCTCTTTCCAGGGGAAACACCGGGGAGCTGTTTTTT.

The chain combines TRBV9 with TRBJ2-7; D uncertain. Germline V gene sequence: CDR1 SGDLS, CDR2 YYNGEE. The CDR3 totals 14 residues. V was clipped by 2 bases and J by 3 bases, with 12 bases between them. This CDR3 reads CASSVSAERYEQYF. DNA for the CDR3: TGTGCCAGCAGCGTTTCCGCAGAACGCTACGAGCAGTACTTC.

This chain joins TRBV10-3 and TRBJ1-1; no firm D call. CDR1 and CDR2 from the germline V gene are ENHRY and SYGVKD. V was trimmed by 6 bases and J by 4 bases, leaving 12 bases between them. The CDR3 is 13 residues long. In DNA, the CDR3 is TGTGCCATCAGCGTTGGGTCCCCCACTGAAGCTTTCTTT. This encodes CAISVGSPTEAFF.

The V gene is TRBV7-8, the J gene TRBJ1-2; tentatively, D is TRBD1 (5 bases). Trimming took 1 base from V and 7 from J, leaving 19 bases between them. The germline V gene has CDR1 SGHVS and CDR2 FQNEAQ. The CDR3 sequence is 16 residues long. The CDR3 reads CASSLGTDSPRRGYTF. The CDR3, as DNA: TGTGCCAGCAGCTTAGGCACCGACAGCCCGAGGCGTGGCTACACCTTC.

As DNA, the CDR3 is TGTGCCAGCACCCTATCTATGGCGAGAAATGAAAAACTGTTTTTT. It codes for CASTLSMARNEKLFF. This chain uses TRBV12-3 or TRBV12-4 with TRBJ1-4; D remains ambiguous. CDR3 size: 15 residues. V lost 7 bases, J lost 5 bases, and 17 bases lay in between.

The rearrangement links TRBV9 to TRBJ2-7, with D unresolved. From germline, CDR1 is SGDLS and CDR2 YYNGEE. The CDR3 consists of 14 residues. The V gene lost 0 bases and the J gene lost 3 bases, with 10 bases spanning the gap. The CDR3 reads CASSVGVQSYEQYF. The CDR3 bases are TGTGCCAGCAGCGTAGGAGTACAGAGCTACGAGCAGTACTTC.

This clonotype was seen a few times. This chain connects TRBV30 to TRBJ2-5; D gene uncertain. The CDR3 loop spans 10 amino acids. Germline CDR1 is GTSNPN and CDR2 is SVGIG (reference sequence). V was trimmed by 7 bases and J by 1 base, leaving 4 bases between them. The CDR3 bases are TGTGCCTTGGGCCAAGAGACCCAGTACTTC. It yields the protein CALGQETQYF.

The chain uses TRBV7-9 and TRBJ1-4, with 8 nucleotides matching TRBD1. V trimming: 4 bases; J trimming: 3 bases; junction bases outside the gene matches: 7. The CDR3 covers 16 residues. Germline CDR1 reads SEHNR; CDR2 reads FQNEAQ (reference sequence). CDR3 nucleotides: TGTGCCAGCAGCTCACCCAGGGGGCTAGCTAATGAAAAACTGTTTTTT. Protein: CASSSPRGLANEKLFF. Filled out from reference TRBV7-9 and TRBJ1-4, the complete variable domain reads DTGVSQNPRHKITKRGQNVTFRCDPISEHNRLYWYRQTLGQGPEFLTYFQNEAQLEKSRLLSDRFSAERPKGSFSTLEIQRTEQGDSAMYLCASSSPRGLANEKLFFGSGTQLSVL.